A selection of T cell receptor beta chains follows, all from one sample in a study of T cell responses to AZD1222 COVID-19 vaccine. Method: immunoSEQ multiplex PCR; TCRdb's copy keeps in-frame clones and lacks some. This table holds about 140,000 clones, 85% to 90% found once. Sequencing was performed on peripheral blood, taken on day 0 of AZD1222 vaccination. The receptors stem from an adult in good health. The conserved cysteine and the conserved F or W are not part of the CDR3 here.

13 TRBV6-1 ASSERAGENTEAF
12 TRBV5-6 ASSFWGLDSPLH
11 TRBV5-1 ASSPDRPDGYT
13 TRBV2 ASRYVDWDNQPQH
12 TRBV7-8 ASSARQGGGEQF
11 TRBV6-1 ASSDVRAYEQY
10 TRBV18 ASSANAGELF
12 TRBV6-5 ASRRGGPNQPQH
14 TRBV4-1 ASSQGASFSQETQY
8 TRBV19 ASGPNIQY
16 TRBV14 ASSERQGVLANTGELF
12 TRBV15 ATSRPQMQRGYT
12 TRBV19 ASSSWTNYNEQF
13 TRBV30 AWRNFGQGAYEQY
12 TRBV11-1 ASSPRTASYEQY
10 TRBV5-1 ASSFDGYEQY
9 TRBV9 ASSVKHEQY
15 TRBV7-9 ASIPPKGQPNTGELF
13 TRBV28 ASSLYAPSKEKLF
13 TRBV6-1 ASSEQLAGENEQF
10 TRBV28 ASSRGSAEAF
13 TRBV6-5 ASTETGGRTNEQF
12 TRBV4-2 ASSQDSQGYEQY
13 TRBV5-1 ASSLGDRSNQPQH
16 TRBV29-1 SVEGQFGLAGSSYEQY
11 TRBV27 ASSPRENTEAF
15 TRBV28 ASSFSIGAGGNQPQH
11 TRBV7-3 ASSSGLSDTQY
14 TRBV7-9 ASSPYPRGGPPEAF
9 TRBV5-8 ASSLGVVVF
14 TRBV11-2 ASSLTSGRAWETQY
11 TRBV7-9 ASSGTGAETQY
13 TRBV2 AEGAEISYNSPLH
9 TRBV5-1 ASSGPSEQF
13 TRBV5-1 ASSSTGGLQEKLF
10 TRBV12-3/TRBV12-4 ASSLHTYEQY
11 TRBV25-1 ASSEGAAYEQY
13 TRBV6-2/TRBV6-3 ASSPPLGSSSPLH